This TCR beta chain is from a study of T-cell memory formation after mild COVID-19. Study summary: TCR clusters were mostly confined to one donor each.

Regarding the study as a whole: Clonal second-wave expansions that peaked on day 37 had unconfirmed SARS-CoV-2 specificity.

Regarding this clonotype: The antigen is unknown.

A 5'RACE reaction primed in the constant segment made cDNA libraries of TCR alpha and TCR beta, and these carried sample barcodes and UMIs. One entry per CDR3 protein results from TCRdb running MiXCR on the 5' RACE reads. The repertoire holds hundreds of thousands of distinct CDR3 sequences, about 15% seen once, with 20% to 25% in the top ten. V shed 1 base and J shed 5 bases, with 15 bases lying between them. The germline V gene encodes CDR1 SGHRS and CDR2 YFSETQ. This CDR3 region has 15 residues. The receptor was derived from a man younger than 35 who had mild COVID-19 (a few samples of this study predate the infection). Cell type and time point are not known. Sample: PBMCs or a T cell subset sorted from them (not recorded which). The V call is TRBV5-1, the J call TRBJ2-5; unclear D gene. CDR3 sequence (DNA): TGCGCCAGCAGCTTGAGTCCTGTGGCACTTGAGACCCAGTACTTC. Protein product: CASSLSPVALETQYF.